This TCR beta chain was profiled in a study of molecular identifiers for immune sequencing clone quantification. TCRdb called the PCR reads again in MiXCR, with one record for every CDR3 protein. Among just under 650,000 distinct CDR3 sequences listed, 20% were seen once. The sample holds a few counts of this clonotype. CDR3 size: 14 residues. CDR1 and CDR2 (germline): SEHNR, FQNEAQ (reference sequence). The V and J ends lost 5 bases and 9 bases respectively, with 16 bases between them. V and J are TRBV7-9 and TRBJ2-2, with a possible D match to TRBD1 (5 bases). This TCR came from a human donor in good health. Some libraries in this study had Jurkat cell RNA spiked in. The specimen sequenced was naive CD8+ T cells from blood, with Jurkat cell RNA spiked in. The subset was: FACS-sorted CD8+CD4-CCR7+CD45RA+ naive T cells. This chain's CDR3 is CASSPQDPFRELFF. In DNA, the CDR3 is TGTGCCAGCAGCCCACAGGACCCCTTTCGGGAGCTGTTTTTT.